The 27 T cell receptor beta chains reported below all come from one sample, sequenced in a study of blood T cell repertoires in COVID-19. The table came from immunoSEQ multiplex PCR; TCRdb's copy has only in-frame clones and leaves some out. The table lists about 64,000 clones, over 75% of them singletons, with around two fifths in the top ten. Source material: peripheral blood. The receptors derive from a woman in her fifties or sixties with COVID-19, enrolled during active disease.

For the CDR3, the DNA is TGTGCCAGCAGTTTAACAGGGCCGATCAACAATCAGCCCCAGCATTTT. Amino acid sequence: CASSLTGPINNQPQHF. The chain recombines TRBV27 with TRBJ1-5; D is perhaps TRBD1 (6 bases). CDR3 length: 16 amino acids. Germline CDR1 and CDR2: MNHEY and SMNVEV (reference sequence). V was cut by 2 bases and J by 3 bases, with 14 bases left in between.

The CDR3 here is CASSLDGYTEAFF. CDR3 DNA: TGTGCCAGCAGTTTAGACGGGTACACTGAAGCTTTCTTT. The chain combines TRBV6-5 with TRBJ1-1; D gene ambiguous. Trimming stripped 4 bases from V and 3 bases from J, with 9 bases between. CDR3 size: 13 residues. In germline, CDR1 is MNHEY, CDR2 SVGAGI.

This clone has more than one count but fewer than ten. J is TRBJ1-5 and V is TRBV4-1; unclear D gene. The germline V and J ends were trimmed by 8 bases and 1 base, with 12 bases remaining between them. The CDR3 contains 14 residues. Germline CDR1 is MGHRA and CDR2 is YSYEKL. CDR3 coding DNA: TGCGCCAGCGGCCGGGAGGCCAGCAATCAGCCCCAGCATTTT. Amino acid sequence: CASGREASNQPQHF.

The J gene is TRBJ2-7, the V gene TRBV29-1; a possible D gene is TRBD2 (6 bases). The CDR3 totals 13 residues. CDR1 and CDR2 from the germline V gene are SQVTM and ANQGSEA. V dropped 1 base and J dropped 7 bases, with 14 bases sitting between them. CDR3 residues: CSVEAGSRGEQYF. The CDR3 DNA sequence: TGCAGCGTTGAAGCCGGGAGCCGAGGAGAGCAGTACTTC.

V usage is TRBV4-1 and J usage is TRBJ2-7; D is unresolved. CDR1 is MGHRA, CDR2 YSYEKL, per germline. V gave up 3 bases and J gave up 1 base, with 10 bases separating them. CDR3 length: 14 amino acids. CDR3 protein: CASSHPLVSYEQYF. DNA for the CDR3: TGCGCCAGCAGCCACCCACTCGTTTCCTACGAGCAGTACTTC.

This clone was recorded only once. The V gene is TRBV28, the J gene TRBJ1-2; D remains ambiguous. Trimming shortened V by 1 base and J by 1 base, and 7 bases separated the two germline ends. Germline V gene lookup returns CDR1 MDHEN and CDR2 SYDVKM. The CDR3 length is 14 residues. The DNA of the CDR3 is TGTGCCAGCAGTTTATACAGTTTTAACTATGGCTACACCTTC. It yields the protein CASSLYSFNYGYTF.

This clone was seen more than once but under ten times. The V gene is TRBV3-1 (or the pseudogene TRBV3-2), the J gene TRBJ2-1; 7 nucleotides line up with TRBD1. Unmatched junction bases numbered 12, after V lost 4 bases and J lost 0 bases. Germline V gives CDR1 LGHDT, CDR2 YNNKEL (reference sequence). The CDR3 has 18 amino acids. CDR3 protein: CASSPASPQGVSYNEQFF. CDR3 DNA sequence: TGTGCCAGCAGCCCAGCCTCGCCTCAGGGGGTCTCCTACAATGAGCAGTTCTTC.

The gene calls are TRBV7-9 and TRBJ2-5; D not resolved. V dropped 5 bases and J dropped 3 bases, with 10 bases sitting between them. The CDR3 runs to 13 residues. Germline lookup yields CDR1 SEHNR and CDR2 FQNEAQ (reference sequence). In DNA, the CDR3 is TGTGCCAGCAGCCTCTTCAGTGAAGAGACCCAGTACTTC. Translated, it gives CASSLFSEETQYF.

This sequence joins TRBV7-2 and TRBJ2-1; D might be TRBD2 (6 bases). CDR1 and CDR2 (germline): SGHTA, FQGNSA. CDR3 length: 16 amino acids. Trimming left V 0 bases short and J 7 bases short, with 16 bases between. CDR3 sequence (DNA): TGTGCCAGCAGCTTAGCGGCGGGAATCTCGGGGAATGAGCAGTTCTTC. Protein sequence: CASSLAAGISGNEQFF.

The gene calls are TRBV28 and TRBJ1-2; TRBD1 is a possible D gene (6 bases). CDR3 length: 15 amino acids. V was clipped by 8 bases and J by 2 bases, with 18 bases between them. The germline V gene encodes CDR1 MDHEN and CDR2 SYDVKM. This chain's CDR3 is CASGKGGRRNYGYTF. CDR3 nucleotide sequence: TGTGCCAGCGGAAAAGGGGGTCGGAGGAACTATGGCTACACCTTC.

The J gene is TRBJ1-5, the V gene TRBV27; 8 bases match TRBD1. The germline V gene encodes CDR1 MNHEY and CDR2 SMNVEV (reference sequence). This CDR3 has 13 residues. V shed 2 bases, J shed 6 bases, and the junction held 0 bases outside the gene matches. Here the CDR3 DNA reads TGTGCCAGCAGTTTAACAGGGGGTCAGCCCCAGCATTTT. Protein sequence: CASSLTGGQPQHF.

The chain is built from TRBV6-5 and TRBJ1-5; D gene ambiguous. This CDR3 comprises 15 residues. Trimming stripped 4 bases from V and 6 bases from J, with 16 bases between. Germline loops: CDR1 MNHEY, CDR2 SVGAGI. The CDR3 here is CASSSTLYSGQPQHF. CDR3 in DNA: TGTGCCAGCAGTTCGACTTTGTATTCCGGTCAGCCCCAGCATTTT.

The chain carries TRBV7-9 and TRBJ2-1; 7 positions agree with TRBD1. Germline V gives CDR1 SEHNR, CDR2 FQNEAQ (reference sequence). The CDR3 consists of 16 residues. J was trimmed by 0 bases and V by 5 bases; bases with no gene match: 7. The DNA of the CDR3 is TGTGCCAGCAGCCGGGACAGCATGAGCTCCTACAATGAGCAGTTCTTC. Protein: CASSRDSMSSYNEQFF.

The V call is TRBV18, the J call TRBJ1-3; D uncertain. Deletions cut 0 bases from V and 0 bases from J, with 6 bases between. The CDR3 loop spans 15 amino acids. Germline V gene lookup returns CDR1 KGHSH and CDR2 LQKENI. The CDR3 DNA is TGTGCCAGCTCACCACCGCGTAGCTCTGGAAACACCATATATTTT. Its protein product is CASSPPRSSGNTIYF. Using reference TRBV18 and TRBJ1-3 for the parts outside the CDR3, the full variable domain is NAGVMQNPRHLVRRRGQEARLRCSPMKGHSHVYWYRQLPEEGLKFMVYLQKENIIDESGMPKERFSAEFPKEGPSILRIQQVVRGDSAAYFCASSPPRSSGNTIYFGEGSWLTVV.

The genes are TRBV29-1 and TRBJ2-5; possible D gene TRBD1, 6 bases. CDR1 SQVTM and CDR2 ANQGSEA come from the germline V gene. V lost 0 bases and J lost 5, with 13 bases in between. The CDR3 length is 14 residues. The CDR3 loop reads CSVEDTGMEETQYF. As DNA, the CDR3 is TGCAGCGTTGAAGATACAGGGATGGAGGAGACCCAGTACTTC.

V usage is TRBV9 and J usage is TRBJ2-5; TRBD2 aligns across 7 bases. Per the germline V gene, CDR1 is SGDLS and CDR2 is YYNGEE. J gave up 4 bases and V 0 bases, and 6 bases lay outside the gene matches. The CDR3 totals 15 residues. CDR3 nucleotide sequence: TGTGCCAGCAGCGTAGGGGGCGGGAGAGTAGAGACCCAGTACTTC. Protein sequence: CASSVGGGRVETQYF. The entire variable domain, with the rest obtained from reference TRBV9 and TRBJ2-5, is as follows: DSGVTQTPKHLITATGQRVTLRCSPRSGDLSVYWYQQSLDQGLQFLIQYYNGEERAKGNILERFSAQQFPDLHSELNLSSLELGDSALYFCASSVGGGRVETQYFGPGTRLLVL.

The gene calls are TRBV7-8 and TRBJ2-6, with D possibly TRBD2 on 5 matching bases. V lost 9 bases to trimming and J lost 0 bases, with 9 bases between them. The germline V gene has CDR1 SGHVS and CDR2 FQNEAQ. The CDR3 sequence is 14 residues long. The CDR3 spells CASYRGSGANVLTF. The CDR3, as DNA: TGTGCCAGTTATCGGGGCTCTGGGGCCAACGTCCTGACTTTC.

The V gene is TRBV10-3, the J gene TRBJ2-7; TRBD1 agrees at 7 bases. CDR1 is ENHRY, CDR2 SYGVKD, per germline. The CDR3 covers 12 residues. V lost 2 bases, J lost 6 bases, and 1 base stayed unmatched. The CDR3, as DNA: TGTGCCATCAGTGAGCGGGACAGCGAGCAGTACTTC. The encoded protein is CAISERDSEQYF.

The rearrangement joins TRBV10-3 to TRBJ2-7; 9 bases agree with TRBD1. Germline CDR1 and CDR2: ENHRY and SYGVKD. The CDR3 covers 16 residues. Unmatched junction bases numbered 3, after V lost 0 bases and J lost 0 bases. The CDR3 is CAISESRDRVSYEQYF. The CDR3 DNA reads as TGTGCCATCAGTGAGTCTAGGGACAGGGTCTCCTACGAGCAGTACTTC.

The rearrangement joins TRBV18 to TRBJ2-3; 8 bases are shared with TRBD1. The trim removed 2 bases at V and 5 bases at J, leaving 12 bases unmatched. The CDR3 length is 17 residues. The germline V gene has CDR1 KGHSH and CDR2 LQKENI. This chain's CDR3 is CASSPTDRALRGDTQYF. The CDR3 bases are TGTGCCAGCTCACCAACGGACAGGGCCCTCCGAGGAGATACGCAGTATTTT.

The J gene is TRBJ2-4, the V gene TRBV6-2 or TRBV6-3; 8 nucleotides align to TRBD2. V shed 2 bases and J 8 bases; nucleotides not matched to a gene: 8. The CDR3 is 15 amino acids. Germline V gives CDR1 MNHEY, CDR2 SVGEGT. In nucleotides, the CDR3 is TGTGCCAGCAGTTACACCTCGGGGGGGTGGGACATTCAGTACTTC. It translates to CASSYTSGGWDIQYF.

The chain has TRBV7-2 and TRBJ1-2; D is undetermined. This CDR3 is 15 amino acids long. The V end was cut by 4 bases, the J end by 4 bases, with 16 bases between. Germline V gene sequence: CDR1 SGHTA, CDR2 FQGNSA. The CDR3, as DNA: TGTGCCAGCAGCTCGACCCCCGGGGTAGCCTATGGCTACACCTTC. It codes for CASSSTPGVAYGYTF.

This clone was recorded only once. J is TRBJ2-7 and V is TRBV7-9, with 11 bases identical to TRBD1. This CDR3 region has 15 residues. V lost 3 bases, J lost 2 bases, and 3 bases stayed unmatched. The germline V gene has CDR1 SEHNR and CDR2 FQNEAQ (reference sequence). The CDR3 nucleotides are TGTGCCAGCAGCTTTGGGACAGGGGGGGCCTACGAGCAGTACTTC. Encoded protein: CASSFGTGGAYEQYF. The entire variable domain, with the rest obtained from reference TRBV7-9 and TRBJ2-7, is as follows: DTGVSQNPRHKITKRGQNVTFRCDPISEHNRLYWYRQTLGQGPEFLTYFQNEAQLEKSRLLSDRFSAERPKGSFSTLEIQRTEQGDSAMYLCASSFGTGGAYEQYFGPGTRLTVT.

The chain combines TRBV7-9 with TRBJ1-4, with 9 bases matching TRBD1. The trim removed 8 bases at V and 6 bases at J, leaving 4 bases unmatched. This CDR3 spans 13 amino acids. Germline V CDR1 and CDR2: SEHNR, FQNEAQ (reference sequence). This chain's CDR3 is CASGTGLYEKLFF. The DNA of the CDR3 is TGTGCCAGCGGGACAGGGTTATATGAAAAACTGTTTTTT.

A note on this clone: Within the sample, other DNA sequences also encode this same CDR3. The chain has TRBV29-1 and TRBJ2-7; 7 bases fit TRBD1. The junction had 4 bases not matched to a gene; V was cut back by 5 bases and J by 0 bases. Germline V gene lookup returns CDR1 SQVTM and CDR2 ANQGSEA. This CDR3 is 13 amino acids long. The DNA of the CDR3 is TGCAGCGTTCTGACAGGGCCCTCCTACGAGCAGTACTTC. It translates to CSVLTGPSYEQYF.

This CDR3 reads CASSLDGGLETQYF. The DNA for the CDR3 is TGTGCCAGCAGCTTAGACGGGGGGTTGGAGACCCAGTACTTC. The chain has TRBV11-3 and TRBJ2-5, with 7 bases identical to TRBD2. The germline V gene has CDR1 SGHNT and CDR2 YENEEA. This CDR3 spans 14 amino acids. The V segment lost 0 bases and the J segment 5 bases; nucleotides outside the gene matches: 3.

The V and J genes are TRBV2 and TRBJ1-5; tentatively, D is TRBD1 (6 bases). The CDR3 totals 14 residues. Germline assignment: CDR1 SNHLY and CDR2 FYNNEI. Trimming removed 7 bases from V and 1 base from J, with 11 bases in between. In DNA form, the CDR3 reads TGTGCCAGCACCGGGACAAACAGCAATCAGCCCCAGCATTTT. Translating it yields CASTGTNSNQPQHF.